This T cell receptor beta chain appears in the sequencing data of a study of shared clonotypes between healthy human individuals. Sequencing used immunoSEQ multiplex PCR; TCRdb keeps in-frame clones, though not all of them. This sample carries 1 million to 1.2 million clones, approximately 80% of them seen once, and the ten largest clones take roughly 0.82%. Both subsets, CD45RA+ naive and CD45RA-negative memory, were split from the CD4+ cells. The CDR3 extends over 16 amino acids. Between the trimmed V and J ends, which lost 0 bases and 5 bases, there was a span of 13 bases. Per the germline V gene, CDR1 is LGHNA and CDR2 is YNFKEQ.

The sequenced material came from memory CD4+ T cells from PBMCs. Stated subset: CD45RA-negative fraction. This chain connects TRBV4-2 to TRBJ1-4; tentative D call: TRBD1 (5 bases). The clonotype was recovered from a man aged 18 to 30 in good health. Some clones in this sample may be carry-over from other donors' samples. The CDR3 here is CASSQDTTAINEKLFF. CDR3 DNA: TGTGCCAGCAGCCAAGACACGACAGCAATAAATGAAAAACTGTTTTTT.